The clone carrying this T cell receptor (beta chain) occurred a few times. The antigen remains unidentified. This CDR3 has 16 amino acids. Trimming shortened V by 3 bases and J by 0 bases, and 18 bases separated the two germline ends. Per germline, CDR1 DFQATT and CDR2 SNEGSKA (reference sequence). Uncontrolled infections, other autoimmune diseases, pregnancy or lactation led to exclusion of patients. Thyroid ultrasound and orbital computed tomography, with clinical symptoms and serum thyroxine and TRAb, informed diagnoses. These data originate in a study of T cells in Graves' hyperthyroidism and ophthalmopathy. TCR beta CDR3 regions were amplified from RNA. The HTBI set primed first-round TCR CDR3 RT-PCR. TCRdb redid the calling of the multiplex PCR reads with MiXCR, one entry per CDR3 protein. The sample comprises fewer than 110,000 distinct CDR3 sequences, over 45% of which are singletons, and 20% to 30% rests with the top ten.

Whole-study results and caveats: By a 13 V-J model, ophthalmopathy was set apart from stable hyperthyroidism.

The sample comprised blood. The chain joins TRBV20-1 to TRBJ2-7; the D gene is possibly TRBD1 (7 bases). The sequence was obtained from a man aged 35-49 years with Graves' hyperthyroidism. This CDR3 reads CSARRDSGWNSYEQYF. CDR3 sequence (DNA): TGCAGTGCTAGGCGGGACAGCGGGTGGAACTCCTACGAGCAGTACTTC.